This T cell receptor (beta chain) was captured by sequencing in a study of blood T cell repertoires in COVID-19. In the study overall: Sites in the United States, Italy and Spain provided acute and convalescent COVID-19 samples. PBMCs, B-cell-depleted T cells, or T cells provided the cDNA or gDNA that made up the material.

As originally analysed: Reference gene primer amplification in the assay estimated nucleated cell counts. TCRdb keeps only in-frame clones here, not all; method: immunoSEQ multiplex PCR. The V and J calls and clone size were taken over from that table, and D and trimming were inferred from the DNA. The data contain 210,000 or so clones, approximately 90% of them singletons. Germline assignment: CDR1 SGHDN and CDR2 FVKESK. The CDR3 has 12 residues. Trimming pared 4 bases from V and 8 bases from J, leaving 11 bases between. The sequenced sample consisted of peripheral blood. The receptor was isolated from a man over 45 with acute or convalescent COVID-19. The V and J genes are TRBV14 and TRBJ1-1, with D possibly TRBD1 on 5 matching bases. CDR3 DNA sequence: TGTGCCAGCAGCCTCTCGGGGGTGGAAGCTTTCTTT. Its protein is CASSLSGVEAFF.